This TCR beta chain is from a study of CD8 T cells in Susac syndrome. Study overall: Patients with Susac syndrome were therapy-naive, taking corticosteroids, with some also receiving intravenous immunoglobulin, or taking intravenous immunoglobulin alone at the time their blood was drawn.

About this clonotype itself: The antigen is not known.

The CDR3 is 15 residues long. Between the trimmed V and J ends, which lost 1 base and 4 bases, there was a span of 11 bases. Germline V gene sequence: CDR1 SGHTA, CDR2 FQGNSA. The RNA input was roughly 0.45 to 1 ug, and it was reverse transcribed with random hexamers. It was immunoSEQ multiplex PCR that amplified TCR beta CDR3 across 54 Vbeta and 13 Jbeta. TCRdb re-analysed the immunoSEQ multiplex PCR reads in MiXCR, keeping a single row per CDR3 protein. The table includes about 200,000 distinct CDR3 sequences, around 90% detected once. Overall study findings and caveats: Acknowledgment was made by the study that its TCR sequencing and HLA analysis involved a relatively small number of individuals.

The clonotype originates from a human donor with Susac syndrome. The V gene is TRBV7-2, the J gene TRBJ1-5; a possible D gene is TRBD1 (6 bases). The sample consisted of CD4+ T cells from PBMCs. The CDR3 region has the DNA TGTGCCAGCAGCTTAGTGTCAGGGGAGAATCAGCCCCAGCATTTT. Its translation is CASSLVSGENQPQHF.